These 19 T cell receptor beta chains were all obtained from the same sample, sequenced in a study of T-cell reconstitution after alpha-beta-depleted transplantation in children (dated by TCRdb to about 2016). The library was produced with PCR. This sample was sequenced with an Illumina HiSeq 2500. Molecular barcoding was employed in the preparation of TCR libraries, with unique molecular identifiers being used to normalize TCRbeta repertoire quantification. The public reads were reanalyzed by TCRdb: fastp trimming at Q25, MiXCR alignment, in-frame beta chains only. All rows with the same CDR3 protein become a single entry with the most common DNA and genes. The sample table records about 470,000 distinct CDR3 sequences; roughly two fifths of these occur just once. About 30% of the sample is taken by the ten largest. Read against the paper, the sample's treatment or condition label means: allogeneic hematopoietic cell transplantation with graft depleted of TCRalphabeta T cells and CD19 B cells.

The sample in question was PBMCs, obtained before TCRalphabeta/CD19-depleted stem cell transplant. Source of these receptors: a girl aged 2 to 10 with aplastic anemia, due to receive a stem cell transplant.

The chain employs TRBV20-1 and TRBJ2-1; tentative D call: TRBD1 (6 bases). The CDR3 length is 14 residues. Germline assignment: CDR1 DFQATT and CDR2 SNEGSKA (reference sequence). The V end was cut by 5 bases, the J end by 8 bases, with 19 bases between. The CDR3 reads CSAHRDTVGYEQFF. DNA for the CDR3: TGCAGTGCTCACCGGGACACCGTTGGCTATGAGCAGTTCTTC.

The chain combines TRBV7-2 with TRBJ2-1; tentatively, D is TRBD1 or TRBD2 (7 bases each). Germline CDR1 SGHTA, CDR2 FQGNSA. There are 14 residues in the CDR3. V dropped 2 bases and J dropped 5 bases, with 10 bases sitting between them. The CDR3 region is CASSLQGGNNEQFF. In nucleotides, the CDR3 is TGTGCCAGCAGCTTACAGGGGGGGAACAATGAGCAGTTCTTC.

J is TRBJ2-3 and V is TRBV4-1; maybe TRBD1 (5 bases). V lost 0 bases to trimming and J lost 2 bases, with 15 bases between them. The CDR3 has 17 residues. Germline CDR1 and CDR2: MGHRA and YSYEKL. The CDR3 coding sequence is TGCGCCAGCAGCCAAGATGGGGCAGCCTTTAACACAGATACGCAGTATTTT. Its translation: CASSQDGAAFNTDTQYF.

This chain uses TRBV29-1 with TRBJ1-1; D ambiguous. This CDR3 spans 11 amino acids. CDR1 and CDR2 (germline): SQVTM, ANQGSEA. Trimming removed 2 bases at V and 7 bases at J, with 8 bases between. The CDR3 nucleotides are TGCAGCGTTGAATCCCCGGGTGAAGCTTTCTTT. Protein: CSVESPGEAFF.

The gene calls are TRBV28 and TRBJ2-7, with D tentatively TRBD1 (6 bases). The CDR3 sequence is 16 residues long. The V end was cut by 5 bases, the J end by 2 bases, with 19 bases between. The germline CDR1 and CDR2 sequences are MDHEN and SYDVKM. In nucleotides, the CDR3 is TGTGCCAGCAGTCCAATAACGGGACACTACGCCTACGAGCAGTACTTC. It codes for CASSPITGHYAYEQYF.

This clonotype was picked up one time. The chain recombines TRBV5-1 with TRBJ2-1, with TRBD1 identical over 7 bases. From germline, CDR1 is SGHRS and CDR2 YFSETQ. The CDR3 contains 17 residues. J gave up 4 bases and V 0 bases, and 10 bases lay outside the gene matches. The CDR3 DNA is TGCGCCAGCAGCTTGGGCCACAGGGGTGATCCTTACAATGAGCAGTTCTTC. Its translation is CASSLGHRGDPYNEQFF.

The genes are TRBV5-1 and TRBJ1-1; 10 bases match TRBD1. Losses at the gene ends were 4 bases for V and 2 bases for J; bases not matched to a gene: 8. CDR3 size: 16 residues. Per germline, CDR1 SGHRS and CDR2 YFSETQ. CDR3 nucleotide sequence: TGCGCCAGCAGCCTGGCGGGACAGGGGCCTAACACTGAAGCTTTCTTT. Protein: CASSLAGQGPNTEAFF.

This clonotype showed up many times. The rearrangement joins TRBV20-1 to TRBJ2-3; D may be TRBD1 or TRBD2 (5 bases each). Germline values: CDR1 DFQATT, CDR2 SNEGSKA (reference sequence). CDR3 length: 11 amino acids. Trimming left V 6 bases short and J 5 bases short, with 9 bases between. The CDR3 sequence: CSAGRGDTQYF. The CDR3 coding sequence is TGCAGTGCGGGACGGGGAGATACGCAGTATTTT.

The chain links TRBV12-3 or TRBV12-4 to TRBJ2-1; weak D call: TRBD2 (6 bases). The CDR3 spans 16 residues. V lost 3 bases and J 10 bases, leaving 22 bases between the germline ends. CDR3 sequence reads: CASSFPNVLSGKEQFF. The CDR3 region has the DNA TGTGCCAGCAGTTTCCCAAACGTTCTTAGCGGAAAGGAGCAGTTCTTC.

V gene TRBV5-1 combines with J gene TRBJ2-7; 9 bases map to TRBD1. V dropped 3 bases and J dropped 2; count of bases not matched to a gene: 6. The V gene's germline CDR1 is SGHRS and CDR2 YFSETQ. The CDR3 has 15 residues. CDR3 sequence reads: CASSWDREAPYEQYF. CDR3 sequence (DNA): TGCGCCAGCAGCTGGGACAGGGAAGCTCCCTACGAGCAGTACTTC.

The rearrangement joins TRBV20-1 to TRBJ2-1, with D tentatively TRBD2 (6 bases). The CDR3 runs 14 residues. In germline, CDR1 is DFQATT, CDR2 SNEGSKA (reference sequence). V shed 8 bases and J shed 5 bases, with 19 bases lying between them. CDR3: CSPSQRTTDNEQFF. The CDR3 nucleotides read TGCAGTCCCAGTCAGCGGACTACCGACAATGAGCAGTTCTTC.

The chain has TRBV20-1 and TRBJ2-7; 7 nucleotides align to TRBD1. The CDR3 length is 15 residues. Trimming removed 6 bases from V and 7 bases from J; junction bases left unmatched: 18. Germline V gene lookup returns CDR1 DFQATT and CDR2 SNEGSKA (reference sequence). DNA of the CDR3: TGCAGTGCCCCCCCCCTAGACAGGGTTTCCCGAGAGCAGTACTTC. Its protein is CSAPPLDRVSREQYF.

This clonotype appeared many times. This chain connects TRBV28 to TRBJ2-5; TRBD2 agrees at 9 bases. CDR3 length: 17 residues. Germline V lookup: CDR1 MDHEN, CDR2 SYDVKM. V dropped 2 bases and J dropped 4; count of bases not matched to a gene: 11. CDR3 DNA sequence: TGTGCCAGCAGTTTACGGCGGGAGGGCCTCTTTGTAGAGACCCAGTACTTC. This gives the protein CASSLRREGLFVETQYF.

This clonotype was observed a single time. V is TRBV18 and J is TRBJ2-1, with 13 bases lining up with TRBD2. The ends lost 6 bases at V and 3 bases at J; junction bases unmatched: 5. Per the germline V gene, CDR1 is KGHSH and CDR2 is LQKENI. The CDR3 has 16 amino acids. CDR3 sequence reads: CASSHGLAGVYNEQFF. The CDR3 region has the DNA TGTGCCAGCTCCCACGGACTAGCGGGGGTCTACAATGAGCAGTTCTTC.

This chain connects TRBV6-1 to TRBJ2-5, with D perhaps matching TRBD2 (5 bases). The ends were cut back, 2 bases at V and 4 bases at J, with 14 bases in the middle. Germline loops: CDR1 MNHNS, CDR2 SASEGT. CDR3 length equals 15 residues. The CDR3 here is CASSELHPRGETQYF. The DNA for the CDR3 is TGTGCCAGCAGTGAACTCCACCCACGGGGAGAGACCCAGTACTTC.

This clonotype was seen many times. The chain carries TRBV7-2 and TRBJ2-7; TRBD1 agrees at 8 bases. With 4 bases clipped from V and 4 bases from J, the junction kept 9 bases outside the gene matches. CDR3 length: 15 residues. CDR1 and CDR2 from the germline V gene are SGHTA and FQGNSA. The CDR3 DNA follows: TGTGCCAGCAGCTCAGAGACAGGGGTCTCGTACGAGCAGTACTTC. It specifies CASSSETGVSYEQYF.

In this sample, this clonotype turned up a few times. This rearrangement joins TRBV27 to TRBJ2-5, with D perhaps TRBD1 (6 bases). The CDR3 is made up of 15 amino acids. Germline CDR1 reads MNHEY; CDR2 reads SMNVEV (reference sequence). The V end lost 6 bases, the J end lost 1 base, and 15 bases lay between the germline ends. The CDR3 DNA sequence: TGTGCCAGCAGCCGCTCCGGACAGCTCCAAGAGACCCAGTACTTC. This gives the protein CASSRSGQLQETQYF.

This clonotype was recorded many times. V is TRBV29-1 and J is TRBJ1-1, with D hard to call. The CDR3 sequence is 11 residues long. Deletions cut 0 bases from V and 8 bases from J, with 7 bases between. Germline loops: CDR1 SQVTM, CDR2 ANQGSEA. In DNA form, the CDR3 reads TGCAGCGTTGAAGAGATGCTAGAAGCTTTCTTT. Residues: CSVEEMLEAFF.

The gene calls are TRBV29-1 and TRBJ1-1, with D maybe TRBD1 (5 bases). V gave up 8 bases and J gave up 5 bases, with 15 bases separating them. Per the germline V gene, CDR1 is SQVTM and CDR2 is ANQGSEA. The CDR3 loop spans 12 amino acids. For the CDR3, the DNA is TGCAGCTCTGCCTGGGGGGAAACTGAAGCTTTCTTT. Amino acid sequence: CSSAWGETEAFF.